This TCR beta chain came from a study of T cells in Graves' hyperthyroidism and ophthalmopathy. Study as a whole: Any treatment followed the collection of peripheral blood at initial diagnosis.

Germline values: CDR1 SEHNR, CDR2 FQNEAQ (reference sequence). V dropped 3 bases and J dropped 8 bases, with 10 bases sitting between them. CDR3 length equals 12 residues. Together with thyroid ultrasound, orbital computed tomography, serum thyroxine and TRAb, clinical symptoms were used for diagnoses. This clonotype was seen a handful of times. There were TCR beta CDR3 regions amplified from RNA transcripts. TCR CDR3 regions were first amplified by RT-PCR with HTBI primers. TCRdb re-called the multiplex PCR reads through MiXCR, storing one row per CDR3 protein. The data contain 600,000 to 650,000 distinct CDR3 sequences, around 20% of them singletons.

The clonotype comes from a man aged 25 to 40 with Graves' ophthalmopathy. The sample taken for sequencing was blood. The V call is TRBV7-9, the J call TRBJ1-1, with no clear D. The CDR3 loop reads CASSFDLAEAFF. In DNA form, the CDR3 reads TGTGCCAGCAGCTTTGATTTGGCCGAAGCTTTCTTT.